This is a list of T cell receptor beta chains from one sample in a study of cytomegalovirus exposure and HLA in healthy donors. Measured with immunoSEQ multiplex PCR; TCRdb has only the in-frame clones, and not every one. Found here are about 220,000 clones, approximately 83% of them singletons; the top ten hold 11% to 15%. Material for sequencing was PBMCs. The receptors come from a woman in her thirties in good health and CMV-seropositive. The CDR3 runs from the conserved cysteine through the conserved F or W. A D gene is named only where the DNA matches it firmly. Size values are once, few and many counts, or a class for expanded clones, and some rows have none.

NA	NA	TRBV2	TRBJ1-4	TGTGCCAGCAGCTTAAAAGGGGGATATAATGAAAAACTGTTTTTT	CASSLKGGYNEKLFF
NA	NA	TRBV30	TRBJ1-1	TGTGCCTGGAGAGACCCCGTCTGGGCGTATTCGGGAAACACTGAAGCTTTCTTT	CAWRDPVWAYSGNTEAFF
TRBD2	many	TRBV9	TRBJ2-2	TGTGCCAGCAGCGTCCAGGGACTAGAGTTCGGCGGGGAGCTGTTTTTT	CASSVQGLEFGGELFF
NA	NA	TRBV29-1	TRBJ1-2	TGCAGCGTTGACCCTCCGGACAAGTTCAACCCAAATGGCTACACCTTC	CSVDPPDKFNPNGYTF
NA	NA	TRBV5-1	TRBJ2-7	TGCGCCAGCAGCTTGGGAACTAGCAGAGCCTACGAGCAGTACTTC	CASSLGTSRAYEQYF
NA	NA	TRBV4-3	TRBJ1-2	TGCGCCAGCAGCGAAGGGTACGGGGTGGCTAACTATGGCTACACCTTC	CASSEGYGVANYGYTF
NA	once	TRBV30	TRBJ2-4	TGTGCCTGGAGTGCTGCACAGATTAAAAACATTCAGTACTTC	CAWSAAQIKNIQYF
NA	once	TRBV9	TRBJ2-2	TGTGCCAGCAGCCCAGGGCGGAGTTGGGACACCGGGGAGCTGTTTTTT	CASSPGRSWDTGELFF
NA	once	TRBV30	TRBJ1-1	TGTGCCTGTAAGACGGGACACTCGAACACTGAAGCTTTCTTT	CACKTGHSNTEAFF
NA	NA	TRBV7-2	TRBJ1-2	TGTGCCAGCAGCTTAGGGAACGACGGCTATGGCTACACCTTC	CASSLGNDGYGYTF
TRBD1	NA	TRBV6-5	TRBJ1-1	TGTGCCACCCAGTCCGGGACAGGGAACACTGAAGCTTTCTTT	CATQSGTGNTEAFF
NA	NA	TRBV6-5	TRBJ2-2	TGTGCCAGCAGTTACTCGAGGAACGGGGAGCTGTTTTTT	CASSYSRNGELFF
NA	NA	TRBV11-2	TRBJ1-2	TGTGCCAGCAGCTTAGCCCGGACCCGGACGGATGGCTACACCTTC	CASSLARTRTDGYTF
NA	NA	TRBV5-1	TRBJ1-2	TGCGCCAGCAGCTTGGACAGCTACCTTAACTATGGCTACACCTTC	CASSLDSYLNYGYTF
NA	NA	TRBV30	TRBJ2-4	TGTGCCTGGAAAATGACAGCAGGAAACATTCAGTACTTC	CAWKMTAGNIQYF
NA	NA	TRBV5-4	TRBJ2-5	TGTGCCAGCAGACGCGGGACAGACCAAGAGACCCAGTACTTC	CASRRGTDQETQYF
NA	NA	TRBV5-5	TRBJ1-5	TGTGCCAGCAGCTTGTATGGAGACGGCAATCAGCCCCAGCATTTT	CASSLYGDGNQPQHF
NA	NA	TRBV28	TRBJ1-5	TGTGCCAGCACCGAGTGGGGGACTCTCGATCAGCCCCAGCATTTT	CASTEWGTLDQPQHF
NA	NA	TRBV7-8	TRBJ2-1	TGTGCCAGCAGCTTAGGCCGGGAAGAGAATGAGCAGTTCTTC	CASSLGREENEQFF
TRBD1	NA	TRBV30	TRBJ1-2	TGTGCCTGGAGGGTAACCGGGACAGGGAAACAAGGCTACACCTTC	CAWRVTGTGKQGYTF
TRBD1	NA	TRBV27	TRBJ2-7	TGTGCCAGCAGTGGACCGGGACAGGGGACCCACGAGCAGTACTTC	CASSGPGQGTHEQYF
TRBD2	NA	TRBV9	TRBJ2-1	TGTGCCAGCAGCGAGGGACTAGCTTACAATGAGCAGTTCTTC	CASSEGLAYNEQFF
NA	NA	TRBV4-2	TRBJ2-1	TGTGCCAGCAGCCAATCAAGGGGGACCAGGCTATACAATGAGCAGTTCTTC	CASSQSRGTRLYNEQFF
TRBD1	NA	TRBV6-5	TRBJ2-7	TGTGCCAGCACCACGGGACAGGGATTCGAGCAGTACTTC	CASTTGQGFEQYF
NA	NA	TRBV27	TRBJ2-3	TGTGCCAGCAGAGAGGCAGGGGGGGGGTTGAGAGATACGCAGTATTTT	CASREAGGGLRDTQYF
TRBD2	NA	TRBV2	TRBJ2-7	TGTGCCAGCAGTTTGACCGGGACTAGCGGGAGCTACGAGCAGTACTTC	CASSLTGTSGSYEQYF
TRBD2	NA	TRBV5-1	TRBJ2-7	TGCGCCAGCCGGGGGGGCTACGAGCAGTACTTC	CASRGGYEQYF
NA	once	TRBV28	TRBJ2-6	TGTGCCAGCAGTTTAATGGTGGGGGGCGCTGGGGCCAACGTCCTGACTTTC	CASSLMVGGAGANVLTF
NA	NA	TRBV4-3	TRBJ1-1	TGCGCCAGCAGCCAAGCGTCTCACACTGAAGCTTTCTTT	CASSQASHTEAFF
NA	NA	TRBV6-1	TRBJ1-5	TGTGCCAGCGCCTCCGGGACAACATACAATCAGCCCCAGCATTTT	CASASGTTYNQPQHF
TRBD2	once	TRBV7-9	TRBJ2-3	TGTGCCAGCAGCTTAGGTAGCGGGAGTTCCAATACGCAGTATTTT	CASSLGSGSSNTQYF
NA	NA	TRBV25-1	TRBJ1-1	TGTGCCAGCAGTGACAACCCCTCTGAAGCTTTCTTT	CASSDNPSEAFF